This T cell receptor beta chain is from a study of blood T cell repertoires in COVID-19. Study details: In each case, the material was cDNA or gDNA derived from T cells, B-cell-depleted T cells, or PBMCs.

As processed by the authors: Reference gene primer amplification in the assay estimated nucleated cell counts. Assay used: immunoSEQ multiplex PCR; TCRdb lists only in-frame clones, some missing. V and J calls and clone size are those listed in that table; D and trimming were worked out from the DNA. The sample records approximately 180,000 clones, approximately 88% being singletons. Seattle cases were enrolled at active infection and followed longitudinally. The CDR3 loop spans 16 amino acids. Germline loops: CDR1 LGHDT, CDR2 YNNKEL (reference sequence). Trimming removed 1 base from V and 3 bases from J, with 13 bases in between.

Material for sequencing was peripheral blood. This clonotype originated in a woman in her thirties or forties with COVID-19, enrolled during active disease. This chain joins TRBV3-1 (or the pseudogene TRBV3-2) and TRBJ1-3, with unresolved D. CDR3 nucleotides: TGTGCCAGCAGCCAAGGAGGGCGAAGAGGTGGAAACACCATATATTTT. Translating gives CASSQGGRRGGNTIYF.